The rows below give T cell receptor beta chains drawn from one sample of a study of T cell responses to AZD1222 COVID-19 vaccine. Assay: immunoSEQ multiplex PCR; the TCRdb copy retains only in-frame clones and omits some. Of under 150,000 clones listed, 75% to 90% were seen once; the top ten hold 1.6%. Sequencing was performed on peripheral blood, taken 28 days after the second AZD1222 dose. These TCRs come from an adult who received the AZD1222 COVID-19 vaccine. CDR3s include the opening cysteine and the closing phenylalanine or tryptophan. Each record gives: D gene, V gene, J gene, clone size, CDR3 protein, CDR3 DNA. A D gene is named only where the DNA matches it firmly. Only some rows state a clone size, as once, few, many or a class for expanded clones.

.	TRBV9	TRBJ1-6	.	CASSEAQSTSSPLHF	TGTGCCAGCAGCGAGGCACAGAGTACCAGTTCACCCCTCCACTTT
TRBD2	TRBV7-2	TRBJ2-5	once	CASSLSGLAGGQETQYF	TGTGCCAGCAGCTTATCCGGACTAGCGGGGGGTCAAGAGACCCAGTACTTC
.	TRBV29-1	TRBJ2-2	.	CSVRAGSNTGELFF	TGCAGCGTTCGCGCGGGTTCGAACACCGGGGAGCTGTTTTTT
TRBD1	TRBV9	TRBJ2-3	.	CASSEEDRLLGTDTQYF	TGTGCCAGCAGCGAGGAGGACAGGCTCTTGGGGACAGATACGCAGTATTTT
TRBD1	TRBV7-6	TRBJ2-7	.	CASSQRPGQGAADEQYF	TGTGCCAGCAGCCAAAGACCGGGACAGGGGGCCGCCGACGAGCAGTACTTC
.	TRBV2	TRBJ1-1	.	CASSTESGNTEAFF	TGTGCCAGCAGTACTGAAAGTGGGAACACTGAAGCTTTCTTT
TRBD1	TRBV19	TRBJ1-5	.	CASGQGGYQPQHF	TGTGCCAGTGGCCAGGGGGGTTATCAGCCCCAGCATTTT
TRBD1	TRBV7-9	TRBJ1-4	.	CASSFGQGPGEKLFF	TGTGCCAGCAGCTTTGGACAGGGTCCAGGGGAAAAACTGTTTTTT
.	TRBV28	TRBJ2-1	once	CASSSHPKGGFF	TGTGCCAGCAGCTCCCATCCCAAAGGCGGGTTCTTC
.	TRBV19	TRBJ2-7	medium-sized	CASSKEGVGEQYF	TGTGCCAGTAGTAAAGAGGGAGTGGGCGAGCAGTACTTC
TRBD1	TRBV6-2/TRBV6-3	TRBJ2-2	few	CASTPGTGNTGELFF	TGTGCCAGCACCCCGGGGACAGGGAACACCGGGGAGCTGTTTTTT
.	TRBV11-2	TRBJ2-5	.	CASSPGLKDVETQYF	TGTGCCAGCAGTCCGGGACTGAAAGATGTAGAGACCCAGTACTTC
.	TRBV12-3/TRBV12-4	TRBJ1-2	.	CASSLDYGYTF	TGTGCCAGCAGTTTAGACTATGGCTACACCTTC
TRBD1	TRBV27	TRBJ2-1	.	CASSLPTTGRLNEQFF	TGTGCCAGCAGTTTGCCTACGACAGGGCGTTTGAATGAGCAGTTCTTC
.	TRBV5-4	TRBJ2-4	.	CASSFGGALQNIQYF	TGTGCCAGCAGCTTCGGAGGGGCCCTCCAAAACATTCAGTACTTC
.	TRBV18	TRBJ1-1	.	CASSPGRTGTEAFF	TGTGCCAGCTCCCCCGGACGGACTGGCACTGAAGCTTTCTTT
.	TRBV19	TRBJ1-1	once	CASSIWGVNTEAFF	TGTGCCAGTAGTATATGGGGCGTCAACACTGAAGCTTTCTTT
.	TRBV7-9	TRBJ1-1	.	CASSLGAFGTEAFF	TGTGCCAGCAGCCTTGGCGCGTTCGGGACTGAAGCTTTCTTT
.	TRBV19	TRBJ1-2	once	CASSLSVGWSDGYTF	TGTGCCAGTAGTCTTTCGGTCGGTTGGTCTGATGGCTACACCTTC
.	TRBV30	TRBJ2-5	.	CAWSRWLQETQYF	TGTGCCTGGTCTCGTTGGCTTCAAGAGACCCAGTACTTC
.	TRBV2	TRBJ1-4	.	CASSETEDEKLFF	TGTGCCAGCAGCGAGACCGAAGATGAAAAACTGTTTTTT
TRBD2	TRBV30	TRBJ2-2	.	CAWRGPSGRAGANTGELFF	TGTGCCTGGAGGGGTCCTAGCGGGAGGGCCGGGGCGAACACCGGGGAGCTGTTTTTT
TRBD1	TRBV6-5	TRBJ1-4	.	CASRADRGNEKLFF	TGTGCCAGCAGAGCGGACAGGGGTAATGAAAAACTGTTTTTT
.	TRBV7-9	TRBJ2-3	.	CASSPWDLSTDTQYF	TGTGCCAGCAGCCCTTGGGACCTTAGCACAGATACGCAGTATTTT
.	TRBV6-6	TRBJ2-1	.	CASSQGGTVYEQFF	TGTGCCAGCAGTCAAGGTGGGACTGTCTATGAGCAGTTCTTC
.	TRBV28	TRBJ2-7	.	CASSFLVYEQYF	TGTGCCAGCAGTTTTTTGGTCTACGAGCAGTACTTC
.	TRBV18	TRBJ1-5	.	CASSPGISQPQHF	TGTGCCAGCTCACCCGGGATTAGCCAGCCCCAGCATTTT
.	TRBV5-3	TRBJ2-2	.	CARTLGGRATHTGELFF	TGTGCCAGAACACTGGGGGGAAGGGCTACTCACACCGGGGAGCTGTTTTTT
.	TRBV7-6	TRBJ1-1	.	CASSPSRGGEAFF	TGTGCCAGCAGCCCGTCCAGGGGTGGTGAAGCTTTCTTT
.	TRBV2	TRBJ1-2	once	CASTSPSGTGYGYTF	TGTGCCAGCACTAGCCCTTCAGGGACCGGCTATGGCTACACCTTC
.	TRBV6-5	TRBJ1-2	.	CASKGTVDLNYGYTF	TGTGCCAGCAAGGGGACGGTAGACCTTAACTATGGCTACACCTTC
TRBD1	TRBV3-1/TRBV3-2	TRBJ2-5	.	CASSVPPGQGQETQYF	TGTGCCAGCAGCGTACCGCCGGGACAGGGGCAAGAGACCCAGTACTTC
TRBD2	TRBV19	TRBJ2-1	once	CASSIDGGGSGRANEQFF	TGTGCCAGTAGTATAGACGGTGGAGGGAGCGGGAGGGCCAATGAGCAGTTCTTC
.	TRBV9	TRBJ1-6	.	CASSVGSSYNSPLHF	TGTGCCAGCAGCGTAGGGAGCTCCTATAATTCACCCCTCCACTTT
.	TRBV19	TRBJ1-1	.	CASSIPGWGEAFF	TGTGCCAGTAGTATCCCCGGTTGGGGTGAAGCTTTCTTT
.	TRBV5-1	TRBJ1-1	.	CASSPEQGRLTEAFF	TGCGCCAGCAGCCCAGAGCAGGGACGGTTGACTGAAGCTTTCTTT
TRBD1	TRBV6-5	TRBJ2-7	once	CASSYRTGYEQYF	TGTGCCAGCAGTTACCGGACAGGGTACGAGCAGTACTTC
.	TRBV29-1	TRBJ1-2	.	CSVDHPSYGYTF	TGCAGCGTTGATCACCCCAGCTATGGCTACACCTTC
.	TRBV7-2	TRBJ1-5	.	CASSFPGWSQPQHF	TGTGCCAGCAGCTTCCCAGGGTGGTCTCAGCCCCAGCATTTT
TRBD1	TRBV11-2	TRBJ1-4	.	CASSLADRSEKLFF	TGTGCCAGCAGCTTAGCGGACAGGTCTGAAAAACTGTTTTTT
.	TRBV29-1	TRBJ2-3	once	CSTFIGSSTDTQYF	TGCAGCACCTTTATAGGGTCTAGCACAGATACGCAGTATTTT
.	TRBV19	TRBJ1-1	.	CASSTHSYTEAFF	TGTGCCAGTAGTACCCACAGTTACACTGAAGCTTTCTTT
.	TRBV29-1	TRBJ2-5	.	CSVGVVETQYF	TGCAGCGTTGGAGTGGTCGAGACCCAGTACTTC
.	TRBV7-2	TRBJ2-3	.	CASSPHSTDTQYF	TGTGCCAGCAGCCCACACAGCACAGATACGCAGTATTTT
.	TRBV6-2/TRBV6-3	TRBJ1-2	once	CASSSGSFYGYTF	TGTGCCAGCAGTTCCGGGAGCTTCTATGGCTACACCTTC
.	TRBV19	TRBJ1-5	.	CASSRVTGQSQPQHF	TGTGCCAGTAGTAGGGTTACAGGGCAGAGTCAGCCCCAGCATTTT